This T cell receptor beta chain was captured by sequencing in a study of cytotoxic CD8 clonotypes in ibrutinib-treated CLL. Study summary: Productive templates per sample averaged about 260,000; productive rearrangements, 85,000 to 95,000.

The CDR3 runs to 14 residues. Trimming took off 0 bases at V and 6 bases at J, with 10 bases between the two ends. Germline V gene data show CDR1 as MNHEY and CDR2 as SVGAGI. Some clones are missing from TCRdb's copy, which holds only in-frame ones; the method was immunoSEQ multiplex PCR. Among roughly 250,000 clones listed, under 75% were seen once. The source of this sequence is a human donor with chronic lymphocytic leukemia. The sample in question was PBMCs, obtained after 24 months of ibrutinib treatment. The rearrangement joins TRBV6-5 to TRBJ2-3; no clear D gene. The CDR3 nucleotides are TGTGCCAGCAGTTACTCCCTCTACGTTGATACGCAGTATTTT. Translated, it gives CASSYSLYVDTQYF.